This T cell receptor beta chain was recovered during a study of blood T cell repertoires in COVID-19. The table came from immunoSEQ multiplex PCR; TCRdb's copy has only in-frame clones and leaves some out. The sample holds about 430,000 clones; roughly 88% are singletons and the top ten take 1.4% to 1.5%. A COVID-19 case was met by exposed participants within 2 weeks before study entry. This clone was picked up a small number of times. The CDR3 is made up of 16 amino acids. Germline values: CDR1 LGHNA, CDR2 YNFKEQ. V trimming: 5 bases; J trimming: 1 base; junction bases outside the gene matches: 7. The chain has TRBV4-2 and TRBJ2-3; 9 bases are shared with TRBD2. This sequence was found in a woman between 18 and 29 years old who had been exposed to COVID-19. The source material was PBMCs or T cells enriched from blood (not recorded which). Here the CDR3 DNA reads TGTGCCAGCAGCTACGAAGCGGGGGGTGGCACAGATACGCAGTATTTT. Its translation is CASSYEAGGGTDTQYF.